A single TCR beta chain is shown here with its context. The source of the sample is a study of OX40 agonist ivuxolimab in advanced cancers. Turning to the study itself: Patients received ivuxolimab, an intravenous treatment, every 2 weeks at 0.01 to 10 mg/kg. Checkpoint inhibitors had been given previously to 40% of patients.

Measured with immunoSEQ multiplex PCR; TCRdb has only the in-frame clones, and not every one. The sample lists under 50,000 clones; about four fifths were seen once. Germline V CDR1 and CDR2: SGHAT, FQDESV (reference sequence). The V end was cut by 2 bases, the J end by 7 bases, with 8 bases between. The CDR3 consists of 12 residues. Material: CD4+ or CD8+ T cells sorted from blood, obtained in a trial of the OX40 agonist ivuxolimab. V and J are TRBV11-1 and TRBJ1-1, with D possibly TRBD1 on 5 matching bases. This receptor was taken from an adult with an advanced solid tumor such as melanoma, head and neck, liver or kidney cancer. The CDR3 nucleotides read TGTGCCAGCAGCTTACAGAGGGGTGAAGCTTTCTTT. Translating gives CASSLQRGEAFF.